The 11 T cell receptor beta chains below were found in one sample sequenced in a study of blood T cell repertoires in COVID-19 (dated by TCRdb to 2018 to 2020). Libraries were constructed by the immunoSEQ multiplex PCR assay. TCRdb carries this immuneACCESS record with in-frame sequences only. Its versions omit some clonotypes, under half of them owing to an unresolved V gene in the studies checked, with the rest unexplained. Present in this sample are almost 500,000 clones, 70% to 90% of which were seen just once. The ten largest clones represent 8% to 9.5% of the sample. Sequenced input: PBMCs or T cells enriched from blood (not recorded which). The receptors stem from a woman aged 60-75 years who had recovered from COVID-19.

The CDR3 spells CASSAWDMLDVATNEKLFF. CDR3 nucleotide sequence: TGTGCCAGCAGTGCCTGGGACATGCTGGATGTTGCAACTAATGAAAAACTGTTTTTT. The chain recombines TRBV6-1 with TRBJ1-4; D may be TRBD1 (6 bases). Trimming left V 4 bases short and J 0 bases short, with 21 bases between. The CDR3 consists of 19 residues. Per germline, CDR1 MNHNS and CDR2 SASEGT.

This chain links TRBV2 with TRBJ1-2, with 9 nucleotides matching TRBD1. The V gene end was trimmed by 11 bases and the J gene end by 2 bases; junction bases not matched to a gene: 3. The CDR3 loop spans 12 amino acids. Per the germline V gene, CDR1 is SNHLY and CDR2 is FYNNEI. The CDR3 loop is CAGGTGNYGYTF. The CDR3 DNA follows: TGTGCCGGTGGGACAGGGAACTATGGCTACACCTTC.

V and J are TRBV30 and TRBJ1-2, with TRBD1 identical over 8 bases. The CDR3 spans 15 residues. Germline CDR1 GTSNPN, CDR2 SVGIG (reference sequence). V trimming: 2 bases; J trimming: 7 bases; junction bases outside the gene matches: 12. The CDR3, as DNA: TGTGCCTGGAGTACCTCCGGCAGGGGGCCGGCTGGCTACACCTTC. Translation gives CAWSTSGRGPAGYTF.

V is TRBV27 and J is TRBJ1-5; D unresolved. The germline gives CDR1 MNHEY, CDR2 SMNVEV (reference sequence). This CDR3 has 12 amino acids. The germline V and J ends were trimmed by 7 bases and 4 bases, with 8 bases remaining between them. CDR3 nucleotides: TGTGCCAGCAAGACGGGGAATCAGCCCCAGCATTTT. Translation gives CASKTGNQPQHF.

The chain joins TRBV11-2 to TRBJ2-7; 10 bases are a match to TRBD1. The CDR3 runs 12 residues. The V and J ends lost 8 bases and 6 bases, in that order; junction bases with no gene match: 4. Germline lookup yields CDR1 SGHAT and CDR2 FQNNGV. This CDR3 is CASLRDRGEQYF. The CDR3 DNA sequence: TGTGCCAGCCTCCGGGACAGGGGCGAGCAGTACTTC.

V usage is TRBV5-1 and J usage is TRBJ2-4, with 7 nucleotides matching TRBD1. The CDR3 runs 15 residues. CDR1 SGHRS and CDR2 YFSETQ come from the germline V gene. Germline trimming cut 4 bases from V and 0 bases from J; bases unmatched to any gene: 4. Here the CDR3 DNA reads TGCGCCAGCAGCGAGGGACAGAAAGCCAAAAACATTCAGTACTTC. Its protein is CASSEGQKAKNIQYF.

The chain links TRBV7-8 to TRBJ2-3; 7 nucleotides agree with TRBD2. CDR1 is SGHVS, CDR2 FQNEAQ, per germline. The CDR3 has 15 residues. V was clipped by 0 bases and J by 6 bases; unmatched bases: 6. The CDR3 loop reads CASSLAWASGDTQYF. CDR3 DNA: TGTGCCAGCAGCTTAGCTTGGGCTAGCGGTGATACGCAGTATTTT.

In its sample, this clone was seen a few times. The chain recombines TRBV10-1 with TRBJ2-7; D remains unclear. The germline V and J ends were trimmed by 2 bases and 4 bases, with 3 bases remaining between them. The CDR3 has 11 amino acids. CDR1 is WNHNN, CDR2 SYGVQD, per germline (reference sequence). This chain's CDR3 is CASSEPYEQYV. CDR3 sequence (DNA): TGCGCCAGCAGTGAGCCATACGAGCAGTACGTC.

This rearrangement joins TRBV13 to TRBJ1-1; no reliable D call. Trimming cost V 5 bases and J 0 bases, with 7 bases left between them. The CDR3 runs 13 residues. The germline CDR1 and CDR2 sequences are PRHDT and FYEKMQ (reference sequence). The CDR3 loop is CASSRGMNTEAFF. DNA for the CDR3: TGTGCCAGCAGCCGGGGAATGAACACTGAAGCTTTCTTT.

The CDR3 protein is CATSPHPRDRPYEQYV. DNA of the CDR3: TGTGCCACCAGCCCCCACCCCCGGGACAGGCCCTACGAGCAGTACGTC. This rearrangement joins TRBV24-1 to TRBJ2-7; 8 bases fit TRBD1. V was clipped by 7 bases and J by 2 bases; unmatched bases: 12. The germline V gene has CDR1 KGHDR and CDR2 SFDVKD. CDR3 length equals 16 residues.

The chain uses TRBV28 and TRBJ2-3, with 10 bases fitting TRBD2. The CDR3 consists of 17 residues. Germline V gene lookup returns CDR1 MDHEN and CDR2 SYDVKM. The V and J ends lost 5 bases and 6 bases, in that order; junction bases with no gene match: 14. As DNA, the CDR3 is TGTGCCAGCAGTCCAGCGGGGGGGACTTCCGCCGCCGATACGCAGTATTTT. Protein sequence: CASSPAGGTSAADTQYF.